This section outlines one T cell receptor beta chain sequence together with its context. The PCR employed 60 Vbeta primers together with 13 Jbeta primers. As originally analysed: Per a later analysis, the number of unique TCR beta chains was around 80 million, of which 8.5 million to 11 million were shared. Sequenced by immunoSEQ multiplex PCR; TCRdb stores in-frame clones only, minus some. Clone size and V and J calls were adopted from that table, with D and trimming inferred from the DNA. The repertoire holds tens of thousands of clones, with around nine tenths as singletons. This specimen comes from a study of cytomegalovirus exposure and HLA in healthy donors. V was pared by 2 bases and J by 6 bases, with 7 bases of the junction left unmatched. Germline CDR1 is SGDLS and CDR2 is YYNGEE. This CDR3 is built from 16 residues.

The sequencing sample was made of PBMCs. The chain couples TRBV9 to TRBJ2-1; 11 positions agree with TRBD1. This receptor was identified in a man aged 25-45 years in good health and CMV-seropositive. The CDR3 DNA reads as TGTGCCAGCAGCGTGTTGGGGACAGGGGGGTCCAATGAGCAGTTCTTC. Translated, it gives CASSVLGTGGSNEQFF.